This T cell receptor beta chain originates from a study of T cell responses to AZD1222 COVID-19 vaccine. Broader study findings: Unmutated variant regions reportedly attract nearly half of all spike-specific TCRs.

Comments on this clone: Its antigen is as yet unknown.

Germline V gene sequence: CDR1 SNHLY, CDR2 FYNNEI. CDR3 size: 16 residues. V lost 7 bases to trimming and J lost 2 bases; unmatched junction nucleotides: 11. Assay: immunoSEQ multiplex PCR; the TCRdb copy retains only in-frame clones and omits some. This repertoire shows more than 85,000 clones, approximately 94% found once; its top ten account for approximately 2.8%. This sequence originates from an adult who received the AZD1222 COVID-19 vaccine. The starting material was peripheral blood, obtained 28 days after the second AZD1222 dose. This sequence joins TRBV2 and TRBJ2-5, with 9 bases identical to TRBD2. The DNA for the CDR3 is TGTGCCAGCATGGGGGGACTAGCAAAAGGGCAAGAGACCCAGTACTTC. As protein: CASMGGLAKGQETQYF.